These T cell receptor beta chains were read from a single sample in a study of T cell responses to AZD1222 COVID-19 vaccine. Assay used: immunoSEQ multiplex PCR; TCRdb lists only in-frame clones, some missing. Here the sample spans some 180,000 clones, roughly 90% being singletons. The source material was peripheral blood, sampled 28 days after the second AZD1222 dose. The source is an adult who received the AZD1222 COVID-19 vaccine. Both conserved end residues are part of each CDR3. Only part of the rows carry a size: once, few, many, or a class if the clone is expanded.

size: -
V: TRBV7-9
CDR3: CASSLGRGDYNEQFF

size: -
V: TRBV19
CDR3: CASSMGTIHTQYF

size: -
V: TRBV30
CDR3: CAWRPIGYEQYF

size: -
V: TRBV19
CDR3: CASSRVNTEAFF

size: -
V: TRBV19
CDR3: CASETGGPYNEQFF

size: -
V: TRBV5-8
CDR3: CASSLQGMRETQYF

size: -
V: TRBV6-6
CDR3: CASSSLGLGSNQFF

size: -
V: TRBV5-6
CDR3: CASSGRVAHTEAFF

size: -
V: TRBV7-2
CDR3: CASSLAQGSGNTIYF

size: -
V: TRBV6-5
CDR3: CASSFRRNNEQFF

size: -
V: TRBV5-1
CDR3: CASSWGGSEGAFF

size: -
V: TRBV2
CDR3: CASTRWDTQYF

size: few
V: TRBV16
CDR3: CASSQLPFGQPQHF

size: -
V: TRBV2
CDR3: CASSEHLSNQPQHF

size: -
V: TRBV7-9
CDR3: CASSSRQGLNGEQYF

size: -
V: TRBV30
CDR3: CAWSRTVKGYTF

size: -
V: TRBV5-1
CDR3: CASSSLAGGDRYNEQFF

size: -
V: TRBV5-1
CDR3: CASSYSASGNNEQFF

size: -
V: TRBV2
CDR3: CASEEGGMNTEAFF

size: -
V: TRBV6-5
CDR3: CASSYSSGLNTEAFF

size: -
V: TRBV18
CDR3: CASSWDRADTGELFF